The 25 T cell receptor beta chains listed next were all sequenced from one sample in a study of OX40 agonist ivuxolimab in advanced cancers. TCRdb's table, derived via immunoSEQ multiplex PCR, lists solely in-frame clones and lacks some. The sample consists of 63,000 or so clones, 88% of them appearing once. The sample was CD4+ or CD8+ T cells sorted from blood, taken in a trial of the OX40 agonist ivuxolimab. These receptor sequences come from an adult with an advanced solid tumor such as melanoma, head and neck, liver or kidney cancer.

The CDR3, as DNA: TGTGCCAGCAGCCAAAGCGCCACCGGGGCCGAAGCTTTCTTT. Translated: CASSQSATGAEAFF. The chain carries TRBV4-2 and TRBJ1-1, with D maybe TRBD1 (5 bases). The V gene lost 2 bases and the J gene lost 8 bases, with 15 bases spanning the gap. CDR3 length: 14 amino acids. Germline CDR1 is LGHNA and CDR2 is YNFKEQ.

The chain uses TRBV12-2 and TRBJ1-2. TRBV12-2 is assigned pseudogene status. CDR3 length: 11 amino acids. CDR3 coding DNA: TGTGCAAGTCCCAGAGGTGCCGGCTACACCTTC. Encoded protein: CASPRGAGYTF.

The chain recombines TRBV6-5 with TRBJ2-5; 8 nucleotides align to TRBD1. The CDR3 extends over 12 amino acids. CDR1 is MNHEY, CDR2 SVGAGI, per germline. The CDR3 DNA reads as TGTGTCTCAGGACAGGGACTGGAGACCCAGTACTTC. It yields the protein CVSGQGLETQYF.

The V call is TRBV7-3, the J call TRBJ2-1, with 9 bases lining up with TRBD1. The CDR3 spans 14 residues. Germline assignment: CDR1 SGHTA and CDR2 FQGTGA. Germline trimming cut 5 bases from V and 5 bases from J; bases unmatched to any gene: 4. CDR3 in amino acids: CASSLGQGNNEQFF. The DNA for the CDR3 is TGTGCCAGCAGCCTCGGACAGGGGAACAATGAGCAGTTCTTC.

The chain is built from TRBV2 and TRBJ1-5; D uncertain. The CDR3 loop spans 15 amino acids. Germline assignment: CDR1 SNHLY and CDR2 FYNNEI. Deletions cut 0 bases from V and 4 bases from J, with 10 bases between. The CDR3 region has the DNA TGTGCCAGCAGTGAAGCGCTTGGCAGGAATCAGCCCCAGCATTTT. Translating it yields CASSEALGRNQPQHF. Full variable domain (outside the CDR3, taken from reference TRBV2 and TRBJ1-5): EPEVTQTPSHQVTQMGQEVILRCVPISNHLYFYWYRQILGQKVEFLVSFYNNEISEKSEIFDDQFSVERPDGSNFTLKIRSTKLEDSAMYFCASSEALGRNQPQHFGDGTRLSIL.

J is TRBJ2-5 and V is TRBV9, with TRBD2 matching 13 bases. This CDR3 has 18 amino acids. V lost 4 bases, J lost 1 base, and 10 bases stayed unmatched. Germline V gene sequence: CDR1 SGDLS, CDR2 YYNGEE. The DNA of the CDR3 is TGTGCCAGCAGCTTCCGACCGGGACTAGCGGGGTTCCAAGAGACCCAGTACTTC. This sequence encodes CASSFRPGLAGFQETQYF.

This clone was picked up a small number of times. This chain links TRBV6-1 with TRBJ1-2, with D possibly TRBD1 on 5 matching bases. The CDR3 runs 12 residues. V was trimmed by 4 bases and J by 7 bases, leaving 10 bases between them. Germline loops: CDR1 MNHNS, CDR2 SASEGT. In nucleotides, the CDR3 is TGTGCCAGCAGTGTGGGGGTTGCTGGCTACACCTTC. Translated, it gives CASSVGVAGYTF.

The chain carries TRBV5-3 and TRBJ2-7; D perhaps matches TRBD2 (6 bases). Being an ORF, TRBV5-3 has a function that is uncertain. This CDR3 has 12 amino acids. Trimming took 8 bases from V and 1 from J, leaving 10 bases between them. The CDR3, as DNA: TGTGCCAGGCCTAGCGCGTCCTACGAGCAGTACTTC. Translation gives CARPSASYEQYF.

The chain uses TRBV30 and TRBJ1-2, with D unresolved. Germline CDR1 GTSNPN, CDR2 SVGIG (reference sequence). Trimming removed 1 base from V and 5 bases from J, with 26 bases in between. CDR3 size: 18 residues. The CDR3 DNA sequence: TGTGCCTGGAGTGCAGACTTCCCGGGATCCACGGATCGATATGGCTACACCTTC. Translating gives CAWSADFPGSTDRYGYTF. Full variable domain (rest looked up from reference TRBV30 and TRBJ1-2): SQTIHQWPATLVQPVGSPLSLECTVEGTSNPNLYWYRQAAGRGLQLLFYSVGIGQISSEVPQNLSASRPQDRQFILSSKKLLLSDSGFYLCAWSADFPGSTDRYGYTFGSGTRLTVV.

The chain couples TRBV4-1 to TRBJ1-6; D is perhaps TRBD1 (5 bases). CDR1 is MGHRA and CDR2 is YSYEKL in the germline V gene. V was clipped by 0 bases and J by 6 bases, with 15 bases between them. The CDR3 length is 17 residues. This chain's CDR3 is CASSQDRVGAPNSPLHF. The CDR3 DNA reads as TGCGCCAGCAGCCAAGATCGAGTAGGGGCCCCTAATTCACCCCTCCACTTT.

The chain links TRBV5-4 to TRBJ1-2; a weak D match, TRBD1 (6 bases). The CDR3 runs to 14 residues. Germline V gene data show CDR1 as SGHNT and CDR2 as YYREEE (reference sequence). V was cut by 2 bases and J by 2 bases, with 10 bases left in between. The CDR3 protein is CASSLQGPNYGYTF. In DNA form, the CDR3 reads TGTGCCAGCAGCTTACAGGGACCCAACTATGGCTACACCTTC.

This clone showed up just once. CDR3 loop: CAWQTGQGNNQPQHF. The CDR3 nucleotides read TGTGCCTGGCAGACGGGACAGGGGAACAATCAGCCCCAGCATTTT. The chain combines TRBV30 with TRBJ1-5; 10 bases are a match to TRBD1. The germline V gene has CDR1 GTSNPN and CDR2 SVGIG (reference sequence). The trim removed 5 bases at V and 3 bases at J, leaving 7 bases unmatched. The CDR3 has 15 amino acids.

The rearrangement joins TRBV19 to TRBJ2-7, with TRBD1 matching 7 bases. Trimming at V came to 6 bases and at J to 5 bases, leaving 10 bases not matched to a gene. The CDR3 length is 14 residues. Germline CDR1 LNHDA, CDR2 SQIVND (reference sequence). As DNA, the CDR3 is TGTGCCAGTAGCCCAAACCGAGGGGGCGACGAGCAGTACTTC. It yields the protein CASSPNRGGDEQYF.

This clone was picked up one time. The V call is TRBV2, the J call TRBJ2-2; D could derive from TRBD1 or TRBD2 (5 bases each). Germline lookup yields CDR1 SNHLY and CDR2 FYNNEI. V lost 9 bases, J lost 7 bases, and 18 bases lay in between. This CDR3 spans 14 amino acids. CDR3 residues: CASRGGPLGGELFF. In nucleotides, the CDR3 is TGTGCCAGTCGTGGGGGACCTTTGGGCGGGGAGCTGTTTTTT.

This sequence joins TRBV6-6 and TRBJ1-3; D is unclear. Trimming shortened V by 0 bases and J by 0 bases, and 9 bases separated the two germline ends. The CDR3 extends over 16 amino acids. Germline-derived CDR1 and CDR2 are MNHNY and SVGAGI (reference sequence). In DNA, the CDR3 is TGTGCCAGCAGTTACTCCGCCTCGTTCTCTGGAAACACCATATATTTT. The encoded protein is CASSYSASFSGNTIYF.

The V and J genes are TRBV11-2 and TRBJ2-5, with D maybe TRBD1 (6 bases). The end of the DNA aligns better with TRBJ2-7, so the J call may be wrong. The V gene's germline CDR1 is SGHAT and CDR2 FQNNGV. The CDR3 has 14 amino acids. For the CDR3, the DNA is TGTGCCAGCAGGCAGGGGTACAGCTCCTACGAGCAGTACTTC. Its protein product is CASRQGYSSYEQYF.

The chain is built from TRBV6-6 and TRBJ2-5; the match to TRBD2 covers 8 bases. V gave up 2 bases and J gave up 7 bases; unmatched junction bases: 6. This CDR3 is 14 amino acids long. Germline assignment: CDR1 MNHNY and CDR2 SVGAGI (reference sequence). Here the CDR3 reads CASSYIDGGGTQYF. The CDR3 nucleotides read TGTGCCAGCAGTTACATTGACGGGGGGGGGACCCAGTACTTC.

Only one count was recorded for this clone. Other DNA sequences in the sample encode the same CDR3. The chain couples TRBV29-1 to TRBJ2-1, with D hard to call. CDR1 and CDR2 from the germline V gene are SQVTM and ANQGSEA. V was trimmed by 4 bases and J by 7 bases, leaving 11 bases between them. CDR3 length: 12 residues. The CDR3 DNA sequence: TGCAGCGTTGTCAACGGGTGGAATGAGCAGTTCTTC. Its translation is CSVVNGWNEQFF.

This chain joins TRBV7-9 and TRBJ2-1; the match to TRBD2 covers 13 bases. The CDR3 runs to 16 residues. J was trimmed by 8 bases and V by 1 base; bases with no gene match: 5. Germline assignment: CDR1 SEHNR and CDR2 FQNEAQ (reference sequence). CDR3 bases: TGTGCCAGCAGCTTAGGACTAGCGGGAGGCGGGGATGAGCAGTTCTTC. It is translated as CASSLGLAGGGDEQFF.

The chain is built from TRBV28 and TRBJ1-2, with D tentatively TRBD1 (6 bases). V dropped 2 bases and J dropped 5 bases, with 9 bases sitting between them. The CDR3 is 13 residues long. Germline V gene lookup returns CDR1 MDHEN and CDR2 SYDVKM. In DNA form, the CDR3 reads TGTGCCAGCAGTTTAGGACAGCCGTATGGCTACACCTTC. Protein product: CASSLGQPYGYTF.

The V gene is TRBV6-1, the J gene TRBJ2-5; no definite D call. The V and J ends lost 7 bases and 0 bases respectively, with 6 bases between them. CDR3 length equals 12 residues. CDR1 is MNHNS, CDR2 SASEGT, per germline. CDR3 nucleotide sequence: TGTGCCAGCACCCAGTACCAAGAGACCCAGTACTTC. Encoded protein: CASTQYQETQYF.

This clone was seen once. The CDR3 nucleotides are TGTGCCAGCAGGACTAGCGGGAGAGTTTACGAGCAGTACTTC. Its translation: CASRTSGRVYEQYF. The gene calls are TRBV6-1 and TRBJ2-7, with 12 bases matching TRBD2. V gave up 6 bases and J gave up 4 bases; unmatched junction bases: 4. This CDR3 has 14 residues. The germline V gene has CDR1 MNHNS and CDR2 SASEGT.

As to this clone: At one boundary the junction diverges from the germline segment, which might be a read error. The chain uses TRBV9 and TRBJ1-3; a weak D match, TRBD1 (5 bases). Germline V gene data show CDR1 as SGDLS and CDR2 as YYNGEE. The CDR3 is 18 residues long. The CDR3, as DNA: TGTGCCAGCAGCGTAGAGGGAGGAGGACACACGTCTGCAAACACCATATATTTT. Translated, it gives CASSVEGGGHTSANTIYF.

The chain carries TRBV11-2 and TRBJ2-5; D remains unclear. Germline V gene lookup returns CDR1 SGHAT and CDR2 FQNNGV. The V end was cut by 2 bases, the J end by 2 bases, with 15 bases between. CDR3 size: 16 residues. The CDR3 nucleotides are TGTGCCAGCAGCTTACGCCTCGGGCTAGAACAAGAGACCCAGTACTTC. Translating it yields CASSLRLGLEQETQYF.

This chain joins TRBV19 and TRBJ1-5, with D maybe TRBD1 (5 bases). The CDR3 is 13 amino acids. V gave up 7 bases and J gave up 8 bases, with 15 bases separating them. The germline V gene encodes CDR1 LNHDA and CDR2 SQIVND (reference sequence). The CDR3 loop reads CASKGEGMKPQHF. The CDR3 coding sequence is TGTGCCAGTAAGGGTGAGGGGATGAAGCCCCAGCATTTT.